This entry concerns a single TCR beta chain. Stated time point: newly diagnosed GD, antithyroid drugs for less than 3 months. The TCR library was made from RNA that had been extracted from PBMCs in TRIzol. CDR1 LGHDT and CDR2 YNNKEL come from the germline V gene (reference sequence). The CDR3 covers 15 residues. With 2 bases removed from V and 4 bases from J, the gap between germline ends came to 14 bases. To make TCR beta libraries, researchers used iRepertoire HTBI primers and Arm-PCR of CDR3 regions. TCRdb used MiXCR to reprocess the multiplex PCR reads, holding one entry per CDR3 protein. The repertoire holds about 420,000 distinct CDR3 sequences, with about 16% as singletons. This specimen belongs to a study of regulatory T cells in long-lasting Graves disease. These data were also reused for a study on T cells in Graves' hyperthyroidism and ophthalmopathy. From that report: No ophthalmopathy progression within 18 months constituted stable Graves' hyperthyroidism. Patients with uncontrolled infections, other autoimmune diseases, pregnancy or lactation were excluded. Diagnosing involved the use of clinical symptoms, serum thyroxine and TRAb, thyroid ultrasound and orbital computed tomography.

The gene calls are TRBV3-1 and TRBJ2-5, with D tentatively TRBD1 (6 bases). This receptor was obtained from a woman aged 18-30 years with Graves disease. Sample: peripheral blood mononuclear cells (PBMCs), taken at new diagnosis, from a patient treated with antithyroid drugs. The CDR3 sequence is CASSQPTGGVETQYF. CDR3 nucleotides: TGTGCCAGCAGCCAACCGACAGGTGGTGTAGAGACCCAGTACTTC.